The next 20 T cell receptor beta chains were all read from a single sample in a study of shared clonotypes between healthy human individuals. Clones were sequenced by immunoSEQ multiplex PCR, and TCRdb holds only the in-frame ones, with some missing. The data contain about 480,000 clones, over 60% of them singletons. The specimen was PBMCs. These receptors were collected from a woman aged 40-49 years in good health. Some clones in this sample may be carry-over from other donors' samples.

On this clone itself: This likely reflects a read error, since a far larger clone is one base away. This sample includes further DNA sequences coding for the same CDR3. The chain combines TRBV9 with TRBJ2-7; 7 bases fit TRBD1. V gave up 4 bases and J gave up 4 bases; unmatched junction bases: 8. CDR1 and CDR2 (germline): SGDLS, YYNGEE. CDR3 length equals 14 residues. The CDR3 bases are TGTGCCAGCAGCCGCGGACAGGAGCCTTACGAGCAGTACTTC. It encodes CASSRGQEPYEQYF.

The V and J genes are TRBV28 and TRBJ2-1, with TRBD2 matching 15 bases. Germline CDR1 reads MDHEN; CDR2 reads SYDVKM. The CDR3 covers 20 residues. The V and J ends lost 4 bases and 1 base, in that order; junction bases with no gene match: 11. This CDR3 is CASSSPGTSGGPSSYNEQFF. DNA of the CDR3: TGTGCCAGCAGTTCACCCGGGACTAGCGGGGGGCCCTCTTCCTACAATGAGCAGTTCTTC.

This rearrangement joins TRBV6-6 to TRBJ1-5, with 8 nucleotides matching TRBD1. Germline values: CDR1 MNHNY, CDR2 SVGAGI (reference sequence). The CDR3 spans 15 residues. V lost 0 bases, J lost 7 bases, and 5 bases stayed unmatched. CDR3 nucleotides: TGTGCCAGCAGTTACTCACAGGGGGTAGGGCAGCCCCAGCATTTT. Protein sequence: CASSYSQGVGQPQHF.

This chain uses TRBV30 with TRBJ2-7, with TRBD2 as a possible D gene (6 bases). Germline V gene lookup returns CDR1 GTSNPN and CDR2 SVGIG (reference sequence). This CDR3 region has 14 residues. The V end was cut by 6 bases, the J end by 0 bases, with 15 bases between. The CDR3 DNA reads as TGTGCCTGCACCTGGGACTCTAGCTCCTACGAGCAGTACTTC. This codes for CACTWDSSSYEQYF.

The chain couples TRBV6-5 to TRBJ2-7; D perhaps matches TRBD1 (6 bases). CDR3 length: 15 residues. Germline V gene sequence: CDR1 MNHEY, CDR2 SVGAGI. V was pared by 0 bases and J by 5 bases, with 14 bases between. The CDR3 nucleotides read TGTGCCAGCAGTTACTCGAAAACAGGGCCAGACGAGCAGTACTTC. This gives the protein CASSYSKTGPDEQYF.

This clone has just one count. This sequence joins TRBV10-3 and TRBJ1-2; 8 bases are shared with TRBD1. The length of the CDR3 is 16 residues. V dropped 0 bases and J dropped 7; count of bases not matched to a gene: 10. Looked up from germline, CDR1 is ENHRY and CDR2 is SYGVKD. The CDR3 bases are TGTGCCATCAGTGAGTCGAGGGCAGGGGGCAAGTCTGGCTACACCTTC. It encodes CAISESRAGGKSGYTF.

In its sample, this clone was seen many times. V gene TRBV9 combines with J gene TRBJ2-2, with 9 positions matching TRBD2. The V segment lost 4 bases and the J segment 1 base; nucleotides outside the gene matches: 8. CDR3 length equals 17 residues. Germline V gene lookup returns CDR1 SGDLS and CDR2 YYNGEE. The CDR3 loop is CASSPRRAGGNTGELFF. For the CDR3, the DNA is TGTGCCAGCAGCCCCCGGCGAGCGGGAGGGAACACCGGGGAGCTGTTTTTT.

The V gene is TRBV7-6, the J gene TRBJ2-2; 8 bases are shared with TRBD2. Unmatched junction bases numbered 8, after V lost 8 bases and J lost 3 bases. The CDR3 is 15 residues long. Germline values: CDR1 SGHVS, CDR2 FNYEAQ. DNA of the CDR3: TGTGCCAGCGAAGCGGGAGTTGTAGACACCGGGGAGCTGTTTTTT. The encoded protein is CASEAGVVDTGELFF.

This clone was observed once. The chain carries TRBV10-1 and TRBJ2-7; possibly TRBD2 for D (6 bases). CDR3 size: 15 residues. V was clipped by 4 bases and J by 9 bases, with 22 bases between them. CDR1 and CDR2 (germline): WNHNN, SYGVQD (reference sequence). The CDR3 here is CASSVSTGGWDSQYF. DNA for the CDR3: TGCGCCAGCAGTGTCTCGACTGGGGGGTGGGATTCGCAGTACTTC.

Concerning this clone itself: A far larger clone is off by one base, so a read error is likely. The V and J genes are TRBV11-1 and TRBJ1-1; TRBD1 matches 9 bases. CDR1 SGHAT and CDR2 FQDESV come from the germline V gene (reference sequence). The CDR3 has 16 amino acids. V lost 5 bases and J lost 11; bases outside the gene matches: 18. The CDR3 protein is CASSILGQGSDLNAFF. The CDR3 DNA sequence: TGTGCCAGCAGCATACTCGGACAGGGGAGCGACCTGAATGCTTTCTTT.

By share, this clone ranks as medium-sized. The rearrangement links TRBV6-4 to TRBJ2-3; 8 nucleotides align to TRBD1. This CDR3 has 14 amino acids. The trim removed 0 bases at V and 4 bases at J, leaving 0 bases unmatched. Germline CDR1 and CDR2: MRHNA and SNTAGT. The CDR3 DNA sequence: TGTGCCAGCAGTGACTCGACAGGGGCAGATACGCAGTATTTT. Protein sequence: CASSDSTGADTQYF.

This chain connects TRBV5-1 to TRBJ1-2; unclear D gene. The CDR3 covers 15 residues. V dropped 3 bases and J dropped 2 bases, with 14 bases sitting between them. Germline CDR1 is SGHRS and CDR2 is YFSETQ. The CDR3 nucleotides read TGCGCCAGCAGCTCTGGAGGCGGGGAGAACTATGGCTACACCTTC. Translated, it gives CASSSGGGENYGYTF.

This clone has just one count. The V gene is TRBV5-4, the J gene TRBJ2-3; TRBD2 agrees at 9 bases. The CDR3 is made up of 16 amino acids. CDR1 is SGHNT and CDR2 is YYREEE in the germline V gene (reference sequence). The V and J ends lost 0 bases and 4 bases, in that order; junction bases with no gene match: 6. DNA of the CDR3: TGTGCCAGCAGCTTGGAGGCGGGAGGGAGTGCAGATACGCAGTATTTT. The encoded protein is CASSLEAGGSADTQYF. Complete variable domain (other parts from reference TRBV5-4 and TRBJ2-3): ETGVTQSPTHLIKTRGQQVTLRCSSQSGHNTVSWYQQALGQGPQFIFQYYREEENGRGNFPPRFSGLQFPNYSSELNVNALELDDSALYLCASSLEAGGSADTQYFGPGTRLTVL.

The chain is built from TRBV27 and TRBJ2-2; D not resolved. This CDR3 has 13 amino acids. Looked up from germline, CDR1 is MNHEY and CDR2 is SMNVEV (reference sequence). Between the trimmed V and J ends, which lost 5 bases and 3 bases, there was a span of 7 bases. In DNA, the CDR3 is TGTGCCAGCAGTAGGAAGGACACCGGGGAGCTGTTTTTT. Amino acids: CASSRKDTGELFF.

The genes are TRBV5-4 and TRBJ2-1; D is possibly TRBD1 (6 bases). The germline gives CDR1 SGHNT, CDR2 YYREEE (reference sequence). This CDR3 comprises 16 residues. V shed 3 bases and J shed 4 bases, with 17 bases lying between them. The CDR3 coding sequence is TGTGCCAGCAGCTCGCCGGCGACAGGAGTTTACAATGAGCAGTTCTTC. This translates into CASSSPATGVYNEQFF.

This chain links TRBV28 with TRBJ2-7; 8 nucleotides agree with TRBD1. The junction had 5 bases not matched to a gene; V was cut back by 6 bases and J by 4 bases. The CDR3 totals 13 residues. Germline V gene lookup returns CDR1 MDHEN and CDR2 SYDVKM. The chain's CDR3 is CASRRDRRYEQYF. DNA for the CDR3: TGTGCCAGCAGAAGGGACAGGAGGTACGAGCAGTACTTC. The whole variable domain, remainder taken from reference TRBV28 and TRBJ2-7, is DVKVTQSSRYLVKRTGEKVFLECVQDMDHENMFWYRQDPGLGLRLIYFSYDVKMKEKGDIPEGYSVSREKKERFSLILESASTNQTSMYLCASRRDRRYEQYFGPGTRLTVT.

The chain combines TRBV7-9 with TRBJ2-5; D unclear. V was cut by 5 bases and J by 13 bases, with 17 bases left in between. CDR1 and CDR2 from the germline V gene are SEHNR and FQNEAQ (reference sequence). The CDR3 is 12 amino acids. CDR3 protein: CASSLDMSSSYF. The CDR3 DNA is TGTGCCAGCAGCCTAGACATGTCCTCCTCGTACTTC. Drawing the rest from reference TRBV7-9 and TRBJ2-5, the complete variable domain is DTGVSQNPRHKITKRGQNVTFRCDPISEHNRLYWYRQTLGQGPEFLTYFQNEAQLEKSRLLSDRFSAERPKGSFSTLEIQRTEQGDSAMYLCASSLDMSSSYFGPGTRLLVL.

The V and J genes are TRBV18 and TRBJ2-7, with D uncertain. Germline V CDR1 and CDR2: KGHSH, LQKENI. V lost 4 bases and J 2 bases, leaving 9 bases between the germline ends. The length of the CDR3 is 13 residues. As DNA, the CDR3 is TGTGCCAGCTCACTAGGTACCCCCTACGAGCAGTACTTC. Its translation is CASSLGTPYEQYF. Full variable domain (outside the CDR3, taken from reference TRBV18 and TRBJ2-7): NAGVMQNPRHLVRRRGQEARLRCSPMKGHSHVYWYRQLPEEGLKFMVYLQKENIIDESGMPKERFSAEFPKEGPSILRIQQVVRGDSAAYFCASSLGTPYEQYFGPGTRLTVT.

The CDR3 here is CASSLDGRGYGYTF. In DNA, the CDR3 is TGTGCCAGCAGCTTAGACGGAAGGGGCTATGGCTACACCTTC. This rearrangement joins TRBV7-2 to TRBJ1-2, with D possibly TRBD1 on 5 matching bases. Germline V gene lookup returns CDR1 SGHTA and CDR2 FQGNSA. The CDR3 length is 14 residues. Deletions cut 1 base from V and 4 bases from J, with 10 bases between.

This chain links TRBV18 with TRBJ2-1, with 11 bases that match TRBD2. The CDR3 spans 18 residues. The ends lost 3 bases at V and 6 bases at J; junction bases unmatched: 13. From germline, CDR1 is KGHSH and CDR2 LQKENI. The CDR3: CASSPRLRGTSGSNEQFF. The CDR3 bases are TGTGCCAGCTCACCGCGCCTTAGGGGGACTAGCGGAAGCAATGAGCAGTTCTTC.